The 20 T cell receptor beta chains listed next were all sequenced from one sample in a study of blood T cells in healthy people across ages. The use of a sample-barcoded 5' primer and a J-beta primer mix characterized a second PCR of about 7 to 12 cycles. One entry per CDR3 protein, called by TCRdb with MiXCR from the 5' RACE reads. In the table there are under 1,100,000 distinct CDR3 sequences, under 30% of which are singletons. The sample was also linked to a second study, of T cells of mothers and their children.

The material sequenced was blood. The receptors here all came from a girl under 10 years old in good health.

Only a few counts were recorded for this clonotype. The chain joins TRBV29-1 to TRBJ2-5, with 10 positions matching TRBD2. The J call could be wrong; TRBJ2-1 is a better fit for the DNA end. The germline V gene has CDR1 SQVTM and CDR2 ANQGSEA. This CDR3 region has 17 residues. This chain's CDR3 is CSVLAGDPTYTGDEQFF. DNA for the CDR3: TGCAGCGTTCTAGCGGGAGATCCCACCTACACGGGCGATGAGCAGTTCTTC.

This clonotype has a single count. The V gene is TRBV28, the J gene TRBJ2-7, with 10 bases that match TRBD1. Germline-derived CDR1 and CDR2 are MDHEN and SYDVKM. Trimming at V came to 8 bases and at J to 7 bases, leaving 5 bases not matched to a gene. The CDR3 loop spans 12 amino acids. CDR3 coding DNA: TGTGCCAGCGGGACAGGGGCGACGGAGCAGTACTTC. Protein: CASGTGATEQYF.

The gene calls are TRBV14 and TRBJ1-2; tentative D call: TRBD1 (5 bases). Trimming removed 0 bases from V and 4 bases from J, with 12 bases in between. This CDR3 is 15 amino acids long. Germline assignment: CDR1 SGHDN and CDR2 FVKESK. The CDR3 nucleotides read TGTGCCAGCAGCCAAGATTTCACAGGAGTCTATGGCTACACCTTC. It yields the protein CASSQDFTGVYGYTF.

The chain recombines TRBV9 with TRBJ2-1; perhaps TRBD2 as D (6 bases). The closer fit of TRBJ2-7 to the DNA end suggests the J call may be wrong. CDR1 and CDR2 (germline): SGDLS, YYNGEE. The CDR3 is made up of 15 amino acids. This CDR3 is CASSVDAGLRYEQYF. DNA for the CDR3: TGTGCCAGCAGCGTAGACGCGGGACTCCGCTACGAGCAGTACTTC.

The V call is TRBV21-1, the J call TRBJ2-5; the table's D call, TRBD2, was not checked against the DNA. The better agreement between TRBJ2-7 and the DNA end casts doubt on the J call. TRBV21-1 is assigned pseudogene status. There are 15 residues in the CDR3. The CDR3 loop reads CASRLRHREAYEQYF. DNA for the CDR3: TGTGCCAGCAGGCTTAGGCACCGGGAGGCCTACGAGCAGTACTTC.

This clonotype occurred a few times. The V call is TRBV28, the J call TRBJ2-3, with no clear D. CDR3 length: 16 amino acids. Trimming cost V 4 bases and J 2 bases, with 16 bases left between them. The germline gives CDR1 MDHEN, CDR2 SYDVKM. The CDR3 sequence is CASSSGFGQSTDTQYF. CDR3 DNA sequence: TGTGCCAGCAGTTCTGGTTTCGGGCAGTCCACAGATACGCAGTATTTT.

The chain couples TRBV12-3 or TRBV12-4 to TRBJ1-2; D possibly corresponds to TRBD1 (5 bases). CDR3 length equals 14 residues. V was clipped by 3 bases and J by 3 bases, with 11 bases between them. The CDR3 here is CASSFEGRYYGYTF. CDR3 bases: TGTGCCAGCAGTTTCGAGGGACGGTACTATGGCTACACCTTC.

The gene calls are TRBV4-1 and TRBJ2-1, with TRBD2 as a possible D gene (6 bases). This CDR3 is built from 21 residues. The germline CDR1 and CDR2 sequences are MGHRA and YSYEKL. With 0 bases removed from V and 0 bases from J, the gap between germline ends came to 24 bases. The DNA of the CDR3 is TGCGCCAGCAGCCAAGATCCGGCGGGGTACCCCAGACAAAGCTCCTACAATGAGCAGTTCTTC. This encodes CASSQDPAGYPRQSSYNEQFF.

This clonotype was seen a handful of times. The J gene is TRBJ2-5, the V gene TRBV25-1; no reliable D call. The end of the DNA aligns better with TRBJ2-7, so the J call may be wrong. This CDR3 spans 13 amino acids. Germline assignment: CDR1 MGHDK and CDR2 SYGVNS. This CDR3 is CASSMEWGYEQYF. The CDR3 DNA follows: TGTGCCAGCAGTATGGAGTGGGGATACGAGCAGTACTTC.

This chain joins TRBV9 and TRBJ2-5, with TRBD2 matching 11 bases. TRBJ2-7 explains the end of the DNA better; the J call may be wrong. This CDR3 spans 15 amino acids. Germline CDR1 is SGDLS and CDR2 is YYNGEE. This chain's CDR3 is CASSAGTSGFYEQYF. The CDR3 coding sequence is TGTGCCAGCAGCGCAGGGACTAGCGGTTTTTACGAGCAGTACTTC.

The rearrangement links TRBV7-9 to TRBJ1-5, with D maybe TRBD1 (5 bases). Trimming removed 5 bases from V and 0 bases from J, with 14 bases in between. The CDR3 contains 16 residues. Germline V lookup: CDR1 SEHNR, CDR2 FQNEAQ (reference sequence). CDR3 sequence (DNA): TGTGCCAGCAGCCCCCGGGACGACTATAGCAATCAGCCCCAGCATTTT. It codes for CASSPRDDYSNQPQHF.

This clonotype has only a few counts. This chain connects TRBV4-1 to TRBJ1-5; D remains ambiguous. This CDR3 has 14 residues. CDR1 MGHRA and CDR2 YSYEKL come from the germline V gene. With 0 bases removed from V and 4 bases from J, the gap between germline ends came to 7 bases. The CDR3 reads CASSQDIENQPQHF. In nucleotides, the CDR3 is TGCGCCAGCAGCCAAGATATAGAGAATCAGCCCCAGCATTTT.

This clonotype has just a few counts. The chain recombines TRBV27 with TRBJ2-1; 10 nucleotides line up with TRBD2. CDR3 length: 14 residues. V dropped 7 bases and J dropped 6; count of bases not matched to a gene: 6. Germline V gene data show CDR1 as MNHEY and CDR2 as SMNVEV (reference sequence). CDR3: CASTIASGGNEQFF. DNA for the CDR3: TGTGCCAGCACGATAGCTAGCGGGGGCAATGAGCAGTTCTTC.

The J gene is TRBJ1-1, the V gene TRBV7-9, with a possible D match to TRBD1 (6 bases). Per germline, CDR1 SEHNR and CDR2 FQNEAQ (reference sequence). Deletions cut 1 base from V and 4 bases from J, with 16 bases between. The CDR3 spans 16 residues. CDR3 in amino acids: CASSLGGGQGPTEAFF. Written as DNA, the CDR3 is TGTGCCAGCAGCTTAGGGGGGGGGCAGGGGCCCACTGAAGCTTTCTTT.

This clonotype was found a few times. The chain employs TRBV7-9 and TRBJ2-7; a weak D match, TRBD2 (6 bases). The CDR3 is 14 residues long. Trimming stripped 3 bases from V and 2 bases from J, with 11 bases between. The V gene's germline CDR1 is SEHNR and CDR2 FQNEAQ (reference sequence). CDR3 nucleotides: TGTGCCAGCAGCTTTTCGGGAGACCCCTACGAGCAGTACTTC. It encodes CASSFSGDPYEQYF. Complete variable domain (other parts from reference TRBV7-9 and TRBJ2-7): DTGVSQNPRHKITKRGQNVTFRCDPISEHNRLYWYRQTLGQGPEFLTYFQNEAQLEKSRLLSDRFSAERPKGSFSTLEIQRTEQGDSAMYLCASSFSGDPYEQYFGPGTRLTVT.

The chain carries TRBV7-3 and TRBJ1-2, with 7 bases lining up with TRBD1. The CDR3 runs 13 residues. V shed 2 bases, J shed 13 bases, and the junction held 10 bases outside the gene matches. Germline V lookup: CDR1 SGHTA, CDR2 FQGTGA. DNA for the CDR3: TGTGCCAGCAGCTTATCGATGCTTGGACAGGCCACCTTC. It is translated as CASSLSMLGQATF.

The sample holds many counts of this clonotype. This rearrangement joins TRBV9 to TRBJ2-5; D remains ambiguous. V was clipped by 0 bases and J by 3 bases, with 9 bases between them. This CDR3 is built from 14 residues. Germline lookup yields CDR1 SGDLS and CDR2 YYNGEE. This CDR3 is CASSVEAAEETQYF. The DNA of the CDR3 is TGTGCCAGCAGCGTAGAGGCGGCGGAAGAGACCCAGTACTTC.

This clonotype appeared a few times. CDR3 nucleotide sequence: TGTGCCAGCAGCTTGGTGGGCTGGAGTGGAAAACTGTTTTTT. The encoded protein is CASSLVGWSGKLFF. The rearrangement links TRBV7-6 to TRBJ1-4; D is ambiguous. Trimming shortened V by 3 bases and J by 10 bases, and 15 bases separated the two germline ends. Germline assignment: CDR1 SGHVS and CDR2 FNYEAQ. This CDR3 is 14 amino acids long.

This clonotype was seen a few times. The V and J genes are TRBV29-1 and TRBJ2-5, with a possible D match to TRBD1 (6 bases). Germline loops: CDR1 SQVTM, CDR2 ANQGSEA. CDR3 length: 13 amino acids. The V gene lost 4 bases and the J gene lost 1 base, with 10 bases spanning the gap. The CDR3 bases are TGCAGCGTTGTGGGACACCTCCAAGAGACCCAGTACTTC. The encoded protein is CSVVGHLQETQYF.

V usage is TRBV11-2 and J usage is TRBJ2-1; D is perhaps TRBD2 (5 bases). Between the trimmed V and J ends, which lost 0 bases and 7 bases, there was a span of 10 bases. Per germline, CDR1 SGHAT and CDR2 FQNNGV. The CDR3 has 14 amino acids. The CDR3 here is CASSLERTPNEQFF. DNA for the CDR3: TGTGCCAGCAGCTTAGAGAGGACTCCAAATGAGCAGTTCTTC.